This is a list of T cell receptor beta chains from one sample in a study of blood T cells in healthy people across ages. TCRdb recomputed calls from the 5' RACE reads with MiXCR, one row per CDR3 protein. The repertoire holds roughly 570,000 distinct CDR3 sequences, with roughly 28% as singletons. Material: blood. All receptors derive from a woman aged 70 to 79 in good health. Both conserved end residues are part of each CDR3. The D gene is left open where the match is weak. Clone size is stated in some rows and not others, as once, few, many or a class when expanded.

>TRBD2|TRBV15|TRBJ2-7|.
CATSRTGGSYEQYF
TGTGCCACCAGCAGAACCGGGGGGTCCTACGAGCAGTACTTC
>.|TRBV5-1|TRBJ2-3|many
CASSLVKASTDTQYF
TGCGCCAGCAGCTTGGTGAAAGCCTCTACAGATACGCAGTATTTT
>.|TRBV6-5|TRBJ2-1|.
CASLGSYNEQFF
TGTGCCAGCTTGGGCTCCTACAATGAGCAGTTCTTC
>.|TRBV7-2|TRBJ1-1|.
CASSLEYPGGAFF
TGTGCCAGCAGCCTCGAATACCCGGGGGGCGCTTTCTTT
>.|TRBV7-2|TRBJ2-1|.
CASSLTRTAYNEQFF
TGTGCCAGCAGCTTAACGAGGACAGCTTACAATGAGCAGTTCTTC
>.|TRBV4-3|TRBJ1-2|.
CASSQTTGNYGYTF
TGCGCCAGCAGCCAAACAACAGGGAACTATGGCTACACCTTC
>.|TRBV20-1|TRBJ1-2|few
CSASLGGAGSNYGYTF
TGCAGTGCTAGTTTAGGGGGTGCAGGATCTAACTATGGCTACACCTTC
>.|TRBV6-2/TRBV6-3|TRBJ2-1|.
CASSYAVPNYNEQFF
TGTGCCAGCAGTTACGCAGTCCCAAACTACAATGAGCAGTTCTTC
>.|TRBV5-1|TRBJ1-1|.
CASSPKGPMNTEAFF
TGCGCCAGCAGCCCTAAGGGGCCCATGAACACTGAAGCTTTCTTT
>.|TRBV6-2/TRBV6-3|TRBJ2-7|.
CASRTGWAGASYEQYF
TGTGCCAGCAGGACTGGTTGGGCGGGGGCCTCCTACGAGCAGTACTTC
>TRBD2|TRBV11-3|TRBJ2-7|.
CASSLDVGGGGASYEQYF
TGTGCCAGCAGCTTAGACGTTGGGGGCGGGGGGGCCTCCTACGAGCAGTACTTC
>TRBD2|TRBV9|TRBJ2-2|.
CASSVDPSGDYTGELFF
TGTGCCAGCAGCGTAGACCCTAGCGGGGACTACACCGGGGAGCTGTTTTTT
>.|TRBV4-1|TRBJ1-1|.
CASSQDYSGRLTEAFF
TGCGCCAGCAGCCAAGATTACAGTGGGAGGCTCACTGAAGCTTTCTTT
>.|TRBV5-1|TRBJ2-5|few
CASSLEGKETQYF
TGCGCCAGCAGCTTGGAGGGGAAAGAGACCCAGTACTTC
>.|TRBV20-1|TRBJ1-1|few
CSAQMGQTNTEAFF
TGCAGTGCCCAGATGGGACAAACGAACACTGAAGCTTTCTTT
>TRBD1|TRBV7-2|TRBJ1-1|.
CASSLRDRGLGNTEAFF
TGTGCCAGCAGCCTCCGGGACAGGGGTCTGGGGAACACTGAAGCTTTCTTT